Only a few counts were recorded for the clone carrying this TCR beta chain. The antigen is unknown. As to time point: patch test 3, about 24 weeks after DPC sensitization. As for treatment: therapeutic diphenylcyclopropenone sensitization with weekly scalp DPC. The CDR3 spans 12 residues. Germline V CDR1 and CDR2: SQVTM, ANQGSEA. With 8 bases removed from V and 13 bases from J, the gap between germline ends came to 21 bases. This sample was included in a study of human T cells and chemical hapten exposure. Study as a whole: Mostly female patients had alopecia areata, totalis or universalis. Study-level results: Among expanded TCRs, significantly more large CDR3 similarity clusters formed than among controls.

Individual cDNA molecules each carried unique molecular identifiers attached by the library. TCRdb reanalysed the RACE reads using MiXCR and keeps one entry per CDR3 protein. The table has roughly 200,000 distinct CDR3 sequences, 24% seen once. The sequenced sample was whole blood, obtained in connection with sensitization to the hapten diphenylcyclopropenone (DPC). The V and J genes are TRBV29-1 and TRBJ2-1; perhaps D is TRBD1 or TRBD2 (6 bases each). This sequence originates from a woman in her forties with alopecia areata. Some clones in this sample may be carry-over from other donors' samples. The CDR3 region has the DNA TGCAGCACAAAGGAGGGGCGGGACACACAGTTCTTC. Its translation is CSTKEGRDTQFF.